This record looks at one TCR beta chain sequence and its context. The antigen is not known. The sample is drawn from a study of PD-1 blockade in classical Hodgkin lymphoma. Notes on the study in general: Diminished baseline TCR diversity has been reported in newly diagnosed patients relative to healthy donors. The causes of the repertoire differences, possibly disease activity or prior therapy, remain undefined.

Following autologous stem cell transplantation, relapse occurred in every patient, and exposure to brentuximab vedotin varied. Under best response, outcomes were complete response, partial response or progressive disease. The germline gives CDR1 MGHRA, CDR2 YSYEKL. V shed 0 bases, J shed 3 bases, and the junction held 5 bases outside the gene matches. This CDR3 is 16 amino acids long. Libraries were prepared by immunoSEQ multiplex PCR; TCRdb keeps only in-frame clonotypes and omits some of them. The sample holds roughly 15,000 clones, 80% to 90% seen once. The specimen comprised peripheral blood mononuclear cells (PBMCs), sampled at baseline. The clonotype originates from a human donor with classical Hodgkin lymphoma. V is TRBV4-1 and J is TRBJ1-5; TRBD1 aligns across 7 bases. The CDR3 nucleotides read TGCGCCAGCAGCCAAGACGGGACAGCCTACAATCAGCCCCAGCATTTT. Translating it yields CASSQDGTAYNQPQHF.